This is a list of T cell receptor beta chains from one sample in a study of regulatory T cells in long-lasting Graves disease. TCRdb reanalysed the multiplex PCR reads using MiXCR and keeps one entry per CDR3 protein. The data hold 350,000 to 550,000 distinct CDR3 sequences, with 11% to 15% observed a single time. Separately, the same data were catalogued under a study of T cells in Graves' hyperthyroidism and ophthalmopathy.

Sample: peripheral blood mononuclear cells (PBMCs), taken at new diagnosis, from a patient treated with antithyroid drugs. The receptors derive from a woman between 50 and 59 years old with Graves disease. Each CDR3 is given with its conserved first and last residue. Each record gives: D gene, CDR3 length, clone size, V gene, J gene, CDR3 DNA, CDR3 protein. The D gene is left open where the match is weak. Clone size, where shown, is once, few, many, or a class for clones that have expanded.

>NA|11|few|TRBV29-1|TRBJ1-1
TGCAGCGTGGAAAAGAACACTGAAGCTTTCTTT
CSVEKNTEAFF
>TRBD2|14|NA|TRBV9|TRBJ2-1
TGTGCCAGCAGCGCAGGACTAGGCTACAATGAGCAGTTCTTC
CASSAGLGYNEQFF
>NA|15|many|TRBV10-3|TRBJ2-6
TGTGCCATCAGCCTTTCGGAATCTGGGGCCAACGTCCTGACTTTC
CAISLSESGANVLTF
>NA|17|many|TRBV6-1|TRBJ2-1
TGTGCCAGCAGTGAAAGTAGAGGGGGGGACTCCTACAATGAGCAGTTCTTC
CASSESRGGDSYNEQFF
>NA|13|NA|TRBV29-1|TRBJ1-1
TGCAGCGTTGGTCAGGGAGGGGGCACTGAAGCTTTCTTT
CSVGQGGGTEAFF
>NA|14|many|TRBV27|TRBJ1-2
TGTGCCAGCAGTCATGGAGGACAGTCCTATGGCTACACCTTC
CASSHGGQSYGYTF
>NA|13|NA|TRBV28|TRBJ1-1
TGTGCCAGCAGTGCCAGGGATACGACTGAAGCTTTCTTT
CASSARDTTEAFF
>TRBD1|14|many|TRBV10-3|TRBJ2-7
TGTGCCATCAGTGAGTCGCGACAGGGTTACGAGCAGTACTTC
CAISESRQGYEQYF
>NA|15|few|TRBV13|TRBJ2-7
TGTGCCAGCAGCTTATTATCCGGGGGTGTCTACGAGCAGTACTTC
CASSLLSGGVYEQYF
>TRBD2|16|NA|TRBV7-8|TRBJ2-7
TGTGCCAGCAGCCGGAGCGGGGCGGTAATCGTCTACGAGCAGTACTTC
CASSRSGAVIVYEQYF
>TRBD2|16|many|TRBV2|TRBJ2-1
TGTGCCAGCAGTGAAGCTAGAGGACTAGGAGGAAATGAGCAGTTCTTC
CASSEARGLGGNEQFF
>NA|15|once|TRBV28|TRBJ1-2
TGTGCCAGCAGTTTAAACGGACAAGGAAAGAATGGCTACACCTTC
CASSLNGQGKNGYTF
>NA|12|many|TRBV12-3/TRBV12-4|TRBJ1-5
TGTGCCAGCAGTACACAGGGCCAGCCCCAGCATTTT
CASSTQGQPQHF
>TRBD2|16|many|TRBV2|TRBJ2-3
TGTGCCAGCAAGATGGGACTAGCGGGAGCGTCAGATACGCAGTATTTT
CASKMGLAGASDTQYF
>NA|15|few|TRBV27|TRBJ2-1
TGTGCCAGCAGTTTTCTGGACACAGCCTACAATGAGCAGTTCTTC
CASSFLDTAYNEQFF
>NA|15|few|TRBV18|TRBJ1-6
TGTGCCAGCTCCCCTTCTATGGAGTATAATTCACCCCTCCACTTT
CASSPSMEYNSPLHF
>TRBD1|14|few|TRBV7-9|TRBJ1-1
TGTGCCAGCAGCTTATTAGGTGGAGGGGGCCTCGCTTTCTTT
CASSLLGGGGLAFF
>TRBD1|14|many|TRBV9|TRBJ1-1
TGTGCCAGCAGCCCAACAGGGGATTCAACTGAAGCTTTCTTT
CASSPTGDSTEAFF
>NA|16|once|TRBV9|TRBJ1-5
TGTGCCAGCAGCCCGGGACCGGGACCGACCAATCAGCCCCAGCATTTT
CASSPGPGPTNQPQHF
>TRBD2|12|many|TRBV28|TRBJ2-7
TGTGCCAGCAGTTGGGGACTAGCGGAGCAGTACTTC
CASSWGLAEQYF
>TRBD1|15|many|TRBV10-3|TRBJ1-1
TGTGCCATCACCCCGGGACAGCCCATGAACACTGAAGCTTTCTTT
CAITPGQPMNTEAFF
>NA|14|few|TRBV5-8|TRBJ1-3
TGTGCCAGCAGCCTCCAGGTCTCTGGAAACACCATATATTTT
CASSLQVSGNTIYF
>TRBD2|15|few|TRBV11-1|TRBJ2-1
TGTGCCAGCAGCCCCCTAGCGGGAGGGCCGGATGAGCAGTTCTTC
CASSPLAGGPDEQFF
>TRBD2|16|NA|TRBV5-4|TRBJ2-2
TGTGCCAGCAGCTTGGCTAGGACTAGCGACACCGGGGAGCTGTTTTTT
CASSLARTSDTGELFF
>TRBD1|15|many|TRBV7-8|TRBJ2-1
TGTGCCAGCAGCCAACATGGACAGGGTGGTTATGAGCAGTTCTTC
CASSQHGQGGYEQFF
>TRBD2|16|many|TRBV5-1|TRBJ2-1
TGCGCCAGCAGCGAGTTATTGACGGGAGGGCCGAATGAGCAGTTCTTC
CASSELLTGGPNEQFF
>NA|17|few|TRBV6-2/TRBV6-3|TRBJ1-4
TGTGCCAGCAGTTACCTACCTTCAGGGCGGGCTAATGAAAAACTGTTTTTT
CASSYLPSGRANEKLFF
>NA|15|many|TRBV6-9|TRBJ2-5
TGTGCCAGCAGTTACCTCGGGGCTAACCAAGAGACCCAGTACTTC
CASSYLGANQETQYF
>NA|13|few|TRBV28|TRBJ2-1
TGTGCCAGCGGTGGGGACACTTACAATGAGCAGTTCTTC
CASGGDTYNEQFF
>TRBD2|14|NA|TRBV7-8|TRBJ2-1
TGTGCCAGCGATAGCGGGAGTTCCTACAATGAGCAGTTCTTC
CASDSGSSYNEQFF
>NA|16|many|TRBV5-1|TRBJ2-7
TGCGCCAGCAGCCCACTTCCGGTATTAAGCTCCTACGAGCAGTACTTC
CASSPLPVLSSYEQYF
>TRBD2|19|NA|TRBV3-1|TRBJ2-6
TGTGCCAGCAGCCAAGATGGTCTAGCGGGAGCAGGCGGGGCCAACGTCCTGACTTTC
CASSQDGLAGAGGANVLTF
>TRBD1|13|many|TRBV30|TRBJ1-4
TGTGCCTGGTCGGGACAGTTTAATGAAAAACTGTTTTTT
CAWSGQFNEKLFF
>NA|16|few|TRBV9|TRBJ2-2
TGTGCCAGCAGCGTAGGAGGAGGTAGCGACAGCGGGGAGCTGTTTTTT
CASSVGGGSDSGELFF
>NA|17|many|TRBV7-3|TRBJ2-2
TGTGCCAGCAGCCCCATGGGAGCTACGTCGGGTACCGGGGAGCTGTTTTTT
CASSPMGATSGTGELFF
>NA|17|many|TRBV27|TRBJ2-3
TGTGCCAGCAGTTTCCGCCAGACCCGGATTATCGCAGATACGCAGTATTTT
CASSFRQTRIIADTQYF
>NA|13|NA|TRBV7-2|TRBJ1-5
TGTGCCAGCAGCTTAGCCACAGTTCAGCCCCAGCATTTT
CASSLATVQPQHF
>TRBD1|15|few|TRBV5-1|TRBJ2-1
TGCGCCAGCAGCTTTGGACAGGGGGAACACAATGAGCAGTTCTTC
CASSFGQGEHNEQFF
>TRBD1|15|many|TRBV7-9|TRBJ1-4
TGTGCCAGCAGCGGGGTGGACAGGGCCGGTGAAAAACTGTTTTTT
CASSGVDRAGEKLFF
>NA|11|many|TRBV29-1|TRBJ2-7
TGCAGCGTTGAGGGCCAGGTCGAGCAGTACTTC
CSVEGQVEQYF
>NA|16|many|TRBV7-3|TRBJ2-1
TGTGCCAGCAGCTTGTCCTCGGGGACCGTGGACAATGAGCAGTTCTTC
CASSLSSGTVDNEQFF
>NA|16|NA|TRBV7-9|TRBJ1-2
TGTGCCAGCACCAACGGGGGGGACATCCTTATCTATGGCTACACCTTC
CASTNGGDILIYGYTF
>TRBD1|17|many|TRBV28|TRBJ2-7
TGTGCCAGCAGCCCCCGCGTCGGACAGGGACCTCTCTACGAGCAGTACTTC
CASSPRVGQGPLYEQYF
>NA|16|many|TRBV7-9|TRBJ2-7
TGTGCCAGCAGCTTAAAGGGAGGCGGGAACGACTACGAGCAGTACTTC
CASSLKGGGNDYEQYF
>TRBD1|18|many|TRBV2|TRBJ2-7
TGTGCCAGCAGTGAGACGGGGACAGGGGGCCCCTCGAGATACGAGCAGTACTTC
CASSETGTGGPSRYEQYF